The 13 T cell receptor beta chains below were found in one sample sequenced in a study of lung T cells in sarcoidosis with Löfgren's syndrome. From the reads, TCRdb called clonotypes with MiXCR, one entry per CDR3 protein. Of a few thousand distinct CDR3 sequences listed, about 29% were seen once; the top ten hold roughly 8.7%. The sequenced sample was CD4+ T cells from PBMCs. The receptors shown here come from a human donor with sarcoidosis (Löfgren's syndrome or another form), or a control subject (not recorded which).

This clonotype was observed a few times. The junction and the germline gene differ at one end; a read error may be behind it. J is TRBJ1-3 and V is TRBV6-5; possibly TRBD1 for D (6 bases). The CDR3 consists of 15 residues. From germline, CDR1 is MNHEY and CDR2 SVGAGI. CDR3 residues: CASSGEGGRGNAIYF. The CDR3 nucleotides read TGTGCCAGCAGTGGCGAAGGGGGAAGGGGAAACGCCATATATTTT.

This clonotype ranks as medium-sized. V and J are TRBV28 and TRBJ2-5; 8 nucleotides agree with TRBD1. The CDR3 sequence is 13 residues long. In germline, CDR1 is MDHEN, CDR2 SYDVKM. V was pared by 9 bases and J by 2 bases, with 5 bases of the junction left unmatched. Here the CDR3 reads CASLRQGQETQYF. CDR3 coding DNA: TGTGCCAGTCTTCGACAGGGGCAAGAGACCCAGTACTTC. Variable domain in full (rest from reference TRBV28 and TRBJ2-5): DVKVTQSSRYLVKRTGEKVFLECVQDMDHENMFWYRQDPGLGLRLIYFSYDVKMKEKGDIPEGYSVSREKKERFSLILESASTNQTSMYLCASLRQGQETQYFGPGTRLLVL.

The V call is TRBV28, the J call TRBJ1-2, with a weak D call TRBD1 (5 bases). The CDR3 is 14 amino acids. Germline V gene data show CDR1 as MDHEN and CDR2 as SYDVKM. V lost 8 bases, J lost 9 bases, and 22 bases lay in between. The DNA of the CDR3 is TGTGCCAGCGATTTATTGGCTGGGGGGGGTAGCTACACCTTC. Translation: CASDLLAGGGSYTF.

This clonotype is judged medium-sized. V gene TRBV2 combines with J gene TRBJ2-3, with a tentative D call TRBD2 (6 bases). V was pared by 8 bases and J by 2 bases, with 8 bases between. Looked up from germline, CDR1 is SNHLY and CDR2 is FYNNEI. This CDR3 spans 12 amino acids. Here the CDR3 DNA reads TGTGCCAGCTGCGGGAACACAGATACGCAGTATTTT. Its protein product is CASCGNTDTQYF.

By its share, this clonotype is medium-sized. The chain links TRBV18 to TRBJ1-5; 9 positions agree with TRBD1. CDR3 size: 15 residues. V shed 3 bases and J 2 bases; nucleotides not matched to a gene: 2. Germline V gene lookup returns CDR1 KGHSH and CDR2 LQKENI. CDR3 DNA sequence: TGTGCCAGCTCACCGGACAGGGGTGGCAATCAGCCCCAGCATTTT. Its translation: CASSPDRGGNQPQHF.

As for this clonotype: One end of the junction varies from germline; a read error may be responsible. The genes are TRBV2 and TRBJ1-2; 7 positions match TRBD1. Germline lookup yields CDR1 SNHLY and CDR2 FYNNEI. CDR3 size: 14 residues. The CDR3 is CACSGQAKIYGYTF. The CDR3 region has the DNA TGTGCCTGCAGTGGACAGGCAAAAATCTATGGCTACACCTTC.

A remark on this clonotype: Compared with germline, one end of the junction differs, possibly owing to a read error. The rearrangement joins TRBV4-2 to TRBJ2-7; 9 nucleotides match TRBD2. The germline CDR1 and CDR2 sequences are LGHNA and YNFKEQ. This CDR3 has 16 residues. CDR3 bases: TGTGCCAGCATCCAAGACGGGCGGGAGGGCCTCTACGAACAGTACTTC. Its translation: CASIQDGREGLYEQYF.

Relative to its sample, this clonotype is medium-sized (0.01 to 0.1%). The chain joins TRBV3-1 to TRBJ1-5, with D uncertain. V lost 3 bases, J lost 4 bases, and 10 bases lay in between. Germline V CDR1 and CDR2: LGHDT, YNNKEL (reference sequence). The CDR3 is 14 amino acids. The CDR3 region has the DNA TGTGCCAGCAGCCAGGACCGATTAAATCAGCCCCAGCATTTT. Translating gives CASSQDRLNQPQHF. The entire variable domain, with the rest obtained from reference TRBV3-1 and TRBJ1-5, is as follows: DTAVSQTPKYLVTQMGNDKSIKCEQNLGHDTMYWYKQDSKKFLKIMFSYNNKELIINETVPNRFSPKSPDKAHLNLHINSLELGDSAVYFCASSQDRLNQPQHFGDGTRLSIL.

This clonotype ranks as medium-sized (0.01 to 0.1%). The chain is built from TRBV2 and TRBJ1-5; unclear D gene. V lost 7 bases to trimming and J lost 9 bases, with 16 bases between them. The CDR3 runs 13 residues. The germline gives CDR1 SNHLY, CDR2 FYNNEI. The CDR3 sequence is CASTESPRRPQHF. The CDR3 DNA follows: TGTGCCAGCACCGAGAGCCCCCGGCGGCCCCAGCATTTT.

This clonotype is classed as large. The rearrangement links TRBV27 to TRBJ1-6; D is undetermined. The CDR3 contains 17 residues. Germline values: CDR1 MNHEY, CDR2 SMNVEV (reference sequence). The germline V and J ends were trimmed by 4 bases and 9 bases, with 22 bases remaining between them. Here the CDR3 DNA reads TGTGCCAGCAGTTCACTCGCCCGGACCGGGCCGTCTTCACCCCTCCACTTT. Amino acid sequence: CASSSLARTGPSSPLHF.

With respect to this clonotype: At one of its ends the junction is not consistent with the germline gene, which may arise from a read error. The rearrangement joins TRBV4-1 to TRBJ2-7; the D is unclear. CDR1 MGHRA and CDR2 YSYEKL come from the germline V gene. The CDR3 totals 15 residues. Here the CDR3 reads CASGHFHLPKYEQYF. The CDR3 DNA is TGCGCCAGCGGCCATTTCCATCTGCCGAAATACGAACAGTACTTC.

In its sample, this clonotype ranks as medium-sized (0.01 to 0.1%). The CDR3 nucleotides are TGCGCCAGCAGCCAAGAACTGGGCTTGGCTAACTATGGCTACACCTTC. It encodes CASSQELGLANYGYTF. The J gene is TRBJ1-2, the V gene TRBV4-1; D is unresolved. The CDR3 loop spans 16 amino acids. Trimming removed 0 bases at V and 0 bases at J, with 11 bases between. Per the germline V gene, CDR1 is MGHRA and CDR2 is YSYEKL.

This clonotype is deemed medium-sized (0.01 to 0.1%). The CDR3 reads CASAGTGGRETQYF. The CDR3 coding sequence is TGTGCCTCCGCCGGGACAGGGGGGAGAGAGACCCAGTACTTC. This sequence joins TRBV24-1 and TRBJ2-5; 11 bases are a match to TRBD1. This CDR3 has 14 residues. Losses at the gene ends were 12 bases for V and 4 bases for J; bases not matched to a gene: 9. Germline loops: CDR1 KGHDR, CDR2 SFDVKD.